This T cell receptor beta chain was recovered during a study of T-cell memory formation after mild COVID-19. Study information: The TCR clusters were mostly specific to one donor. General observations from the study: Largely, contracting CD4+ clones fell within CM and EM, and contracting CD8+ clones within EMRA.

TCRalpha and TCRbeta libraries used 5'RACE with constant-segment primers and UMIs. TCRdb redid the calling of the 5' RACE reads with MiXCR, one entry per CDR3 protein. The sample holds around 500,000 distinct CDR3 sequences, 18% seen once. Per the germline V gene, CDR1 is LNHDA and CDR2 is SQIVND (reference sequence). The CDR3 is 14 amino acids. Trimming stripped 7 bases from V and 10 bases from J, with 22 bases between. This clonotype was counted only a few times. Its antigen is still unknown. The TCR was taken from an adult woman who had mild COVID-19 (a few samples of this study predate the infection). Cell type and time point are not known. The rearrangement links TRBV19 to TRBJ1-2, with D possibly matching TRBD1 (6 bases). Sequenced input: PBMCs or a T cell subset sorted from them (not recorded which). The CDR3: CASTLRGGLYFYTF. CDR3 in DNA: TGTGCCAGTACCTTGAGGGGGGGGCTCTATTTCTACACCTTC.